This T cell receptor beta chain was sequenced during a study of breast tumors, draining lymph nodes, adjacent tissues. Study-wide findings and caveats: Data fit most tumor T cells coming from lymph node, expanding in tumor. Data only fit, rather than demonstrated, lymph node origin of most tumor T cells. Tumor TCR diversity was below lymph nodes but above nontumor tissue. Compared with basal-like, luminal-like tumors shared significantly more repertoire with nontumor tissue.

TCRdb reprocessed the multiplex PCR reads with MiXCR, giving one entry per CDR3 protein. The sample records around 230,000 distinct CDR3 sequences, nearly 35% being singletons. Breast cancer patients provided tissue from their axillary draining lymph nodes. Turning to this clonotype: The antigen remains undetermined.

The specimen sequenced was axillary lymph node tissue. The clonotype originates from a female donor with breast cancer. Some clones in this sample may be carry-over from other donors' samples.

This CDR3 is CASSLDWGRGRGYTGELFF. The CDR3 DNA reads as TGTGCCAGCAGCTTAGACTGGGGCAGGGGCAGGGGCTACACCGGGGAGCTGTTTTTT. This chain links TRBV7-2 with TRBJ2-2; tentatively, D is TRBD1 (6 bases). The CDR3 spans 19 residues. Germline CDR1 reads SGHTA; CDR2 reads FQGNSA. Trimming left V 1 base short and J 3 bases short, with 21 bases between. Drawing the rest from reference TRBV7-2 and TRBJ2-2, the complete variable domain is GAGVSQSPSNKVTEKGKDVELRCDPISGHTALYWYRQSLGQGLEFLIYFQGNSAPDKSGLPSDRFSAERTGGSVSTLTIQRTQQEDSAVYLCASSLDWGRGRGYTGELFFGEGSRLTVL.